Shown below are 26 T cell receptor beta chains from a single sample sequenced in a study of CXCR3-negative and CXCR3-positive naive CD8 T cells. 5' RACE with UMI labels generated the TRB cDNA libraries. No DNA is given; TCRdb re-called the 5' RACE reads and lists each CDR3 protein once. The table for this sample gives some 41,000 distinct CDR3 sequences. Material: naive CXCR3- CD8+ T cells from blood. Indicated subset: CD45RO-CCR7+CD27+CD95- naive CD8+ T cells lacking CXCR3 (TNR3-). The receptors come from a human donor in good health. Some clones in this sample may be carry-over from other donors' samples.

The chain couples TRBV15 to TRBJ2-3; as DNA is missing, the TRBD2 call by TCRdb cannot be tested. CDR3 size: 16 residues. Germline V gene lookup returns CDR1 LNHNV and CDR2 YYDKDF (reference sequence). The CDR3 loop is CATSRVRGEGTDTQYF.

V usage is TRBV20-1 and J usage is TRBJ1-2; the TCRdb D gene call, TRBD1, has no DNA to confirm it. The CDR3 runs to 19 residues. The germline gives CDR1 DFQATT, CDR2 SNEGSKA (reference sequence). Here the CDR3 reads CSARESSPTDPVIPYGYTF.

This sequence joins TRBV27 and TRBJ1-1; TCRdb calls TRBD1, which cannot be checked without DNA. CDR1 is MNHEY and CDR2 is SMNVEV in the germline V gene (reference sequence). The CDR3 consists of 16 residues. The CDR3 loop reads CASSLSHRDRNTEAFF.

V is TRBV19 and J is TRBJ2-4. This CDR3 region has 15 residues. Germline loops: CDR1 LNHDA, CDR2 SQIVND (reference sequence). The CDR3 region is CASSTGGMAKNIQYF.

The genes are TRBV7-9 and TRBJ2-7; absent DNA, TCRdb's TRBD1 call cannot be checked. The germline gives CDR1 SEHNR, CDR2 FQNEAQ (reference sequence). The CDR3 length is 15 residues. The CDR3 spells CASSLTTGTSYEQYF.

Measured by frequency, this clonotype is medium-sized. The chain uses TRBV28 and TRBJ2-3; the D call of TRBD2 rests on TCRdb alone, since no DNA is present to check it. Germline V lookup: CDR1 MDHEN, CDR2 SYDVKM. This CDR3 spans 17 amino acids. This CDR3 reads CASSMRLIAGGLDTQYF. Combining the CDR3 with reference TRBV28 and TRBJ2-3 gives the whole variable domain DVKVTQSSRYLVKRTGEKVFLECVQDMDHENMFWYRQDPGLGLRLIYFSYDVKMKEKGDIPEGYSVSREKKERFSLILESASTNQTSMYLCASSMRLIAGGLDTQYFGPGTRLTVL.

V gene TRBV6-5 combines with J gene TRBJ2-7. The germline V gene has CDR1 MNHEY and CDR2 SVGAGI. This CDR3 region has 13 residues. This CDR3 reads CASSYRGVYEQYF.

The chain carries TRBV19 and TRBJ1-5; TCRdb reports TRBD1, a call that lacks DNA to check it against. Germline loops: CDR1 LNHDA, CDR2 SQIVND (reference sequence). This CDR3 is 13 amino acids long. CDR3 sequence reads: CASRTGAGQPQHF.

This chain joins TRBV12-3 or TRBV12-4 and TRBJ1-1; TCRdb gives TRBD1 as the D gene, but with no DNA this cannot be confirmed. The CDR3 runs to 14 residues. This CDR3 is CASSHSGTPTEAFF.

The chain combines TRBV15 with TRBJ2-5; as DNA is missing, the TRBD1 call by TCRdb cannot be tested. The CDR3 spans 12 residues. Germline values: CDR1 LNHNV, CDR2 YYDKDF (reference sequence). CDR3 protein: CATGGPRETQYF.

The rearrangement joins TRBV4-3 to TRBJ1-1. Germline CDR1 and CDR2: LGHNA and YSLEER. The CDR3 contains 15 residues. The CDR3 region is CASSQDLWLGSGAFF.

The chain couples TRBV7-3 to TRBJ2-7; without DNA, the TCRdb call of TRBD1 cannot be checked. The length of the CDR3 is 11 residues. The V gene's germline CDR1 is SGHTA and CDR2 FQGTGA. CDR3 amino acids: CASSSGDGQYF.

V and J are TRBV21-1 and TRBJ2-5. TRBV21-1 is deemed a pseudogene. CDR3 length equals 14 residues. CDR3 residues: CASSKVVAPETQYF.

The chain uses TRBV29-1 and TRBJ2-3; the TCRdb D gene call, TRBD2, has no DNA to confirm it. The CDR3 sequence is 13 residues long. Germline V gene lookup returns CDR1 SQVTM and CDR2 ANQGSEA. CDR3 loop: CSVQLANTDTQYF.

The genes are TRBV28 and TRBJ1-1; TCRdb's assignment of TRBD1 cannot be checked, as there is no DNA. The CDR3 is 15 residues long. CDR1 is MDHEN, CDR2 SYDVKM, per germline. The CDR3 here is CASSLSGHLVTEAFF. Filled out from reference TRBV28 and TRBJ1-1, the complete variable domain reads DVKVTQSSRYLVKRTGEKVFLECVQDMDHENMFWYRQDPGLGLRLIYFSYDVKMKEKGDIPEGYSVSREKKERFSLILESASTNQTSMYLCASSLSGHLVTEAFFGQGTRLTVV.

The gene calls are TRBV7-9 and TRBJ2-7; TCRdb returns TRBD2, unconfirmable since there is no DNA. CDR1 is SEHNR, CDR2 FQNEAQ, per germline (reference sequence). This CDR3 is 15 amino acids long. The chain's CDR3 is CASTGGAGQAYEQYF.

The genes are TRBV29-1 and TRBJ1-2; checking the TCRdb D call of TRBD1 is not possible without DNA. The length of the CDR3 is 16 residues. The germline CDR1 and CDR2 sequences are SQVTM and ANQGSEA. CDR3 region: CSVEALGQGARDGYTF.

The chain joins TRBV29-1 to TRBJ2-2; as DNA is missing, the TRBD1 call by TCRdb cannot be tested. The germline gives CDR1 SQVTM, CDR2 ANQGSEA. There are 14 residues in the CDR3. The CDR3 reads CSVGDRSNTGELFF.

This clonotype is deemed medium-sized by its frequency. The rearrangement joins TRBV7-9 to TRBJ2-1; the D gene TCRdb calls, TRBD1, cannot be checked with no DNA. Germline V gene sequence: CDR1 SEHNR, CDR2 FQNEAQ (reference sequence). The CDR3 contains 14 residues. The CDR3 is CASSQRDTINEQFF.

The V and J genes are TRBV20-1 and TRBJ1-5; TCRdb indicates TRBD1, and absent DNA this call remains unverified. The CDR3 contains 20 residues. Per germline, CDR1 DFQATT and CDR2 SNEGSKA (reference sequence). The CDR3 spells CSARGRTGPPGGVSNQPQHF.

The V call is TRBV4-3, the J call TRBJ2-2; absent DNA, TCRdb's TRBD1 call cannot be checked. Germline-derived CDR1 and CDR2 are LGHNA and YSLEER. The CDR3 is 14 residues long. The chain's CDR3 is CASSRDRGGRELFF.

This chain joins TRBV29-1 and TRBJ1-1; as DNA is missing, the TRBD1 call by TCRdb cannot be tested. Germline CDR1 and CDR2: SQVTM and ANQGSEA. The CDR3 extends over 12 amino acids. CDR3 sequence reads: CSGQTGNTEAFF.

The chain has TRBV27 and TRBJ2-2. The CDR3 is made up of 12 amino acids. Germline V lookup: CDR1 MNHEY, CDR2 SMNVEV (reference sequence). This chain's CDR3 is CASRIHTGELFF.

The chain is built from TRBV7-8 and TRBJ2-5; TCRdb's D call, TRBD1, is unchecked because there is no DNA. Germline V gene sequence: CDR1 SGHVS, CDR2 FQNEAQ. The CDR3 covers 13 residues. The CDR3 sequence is CASSSLGAETQYF. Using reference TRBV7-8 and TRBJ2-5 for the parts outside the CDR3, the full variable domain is GAGVSQSPRYKVAKRGQDVALRCDPISGHVSLFWYQQALGQGPEFLTYFQNEAQLDKSGLPSDRFFAERPEGSVSTLKIQRTQQEDSAVYLCASSSLGAETQYFGPGTRLLVL.

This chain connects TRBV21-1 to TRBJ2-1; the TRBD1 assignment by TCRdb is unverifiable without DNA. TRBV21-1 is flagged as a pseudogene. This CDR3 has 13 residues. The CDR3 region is CASSKGQNNEQFF.

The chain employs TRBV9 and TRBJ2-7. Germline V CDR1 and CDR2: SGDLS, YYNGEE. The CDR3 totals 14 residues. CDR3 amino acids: CASSVVEETYEQYF.